The count of the clone carrying this T cell receptor (beta chain) is one. What it binds is not known. This specimen comes from a study of T cell repertoires in cytomegalovirus infection. Study overall: Both a matching HLA type and CMV infection were indicated by public TCR beta signatures. Study-wide points: Pooled public TCR beta family frequency picked out CMV carriers with the relevant HLA.

Trimming removed 6 bases at V and 0 bases at J, with 14 bases between. CDR3 size: 16 residues. The germline V gene encodes CDR1 KGHSH and CDR2 LQKENI. TCRdb re-called the reads through MiXCR, storing one row per CDR3 protein. The table has over 200,000 distinct CDR3 sequences, roughly 13% seen once. The chain uses TRBV18 and TRBJ2-2, with unresolved D. The sample comprised PBMCs. This receptor was taken from a human donor in good health (CMV status not recorded). Some clones in this sample may be carry-over from other donors' samples. CDR3: CASSPLDHANTGELFF. The CDR3 nucleotides read TGTGCCAGCTCCCCCCTTGACCACGCGAACACCGGGGAGCTGTTTTTT.